The present entry profiles one T cell receptor beta chain with its context. Its target is unknown. This entry belongs to a study of shared clonotypes between healthy human individuals. Deep was the level at which the assay was run. Around 310 ng DNA, roughly 30,000 T cell genomes, went into unsorted PBMC replicate PCRs. Sequencing used immunoSEQ multiplex PCR; TCRdb keeps in-frame clones, though not all of them. This sample yields around 500,000 clones, of which over 60% are seen a single time; 13% belongs to the top ten. V was pared by 4 bases and J by 3 bases, with 10 bases between. The CDR3 totals 13 residues. Germline CDR1 MDHEN, CDR2 SYDVKM. Study-level points and caveats: The study drew on few donors, limiting represented genetic and exposure-history diversity.

The V and J genes are TRBV28 and TRBJ2-7; D ambiguous. This receptor was taken from a woman aged 40-49 years in good health. Some clones in this sample may be carry-over from other donors' samples. Sequencing was carried out using PBMCs. CDR3 region: CASSSPANYEQYF. The CDR3 coding sequence is TGTGCCAGCAGTTCCCCCGCGAACTACGAGCAGTACTTC.